Following are 2 T cell receptor beta chains from one sample sequenced in a study of blood T cell dynamics during melanoma immunotherapy. Time point described: week 3, after first cycle of checkpoint inhibitor. The method was immunoSEQ multiplex PCR; TCRdb's version includes in-frame clones alone and lacks a portion of them. The sample lists 10,000 to 12,000 clones; around nine tenths were seen once. The sequenced sample was blood, obtained from a patient treated with checkpoint blockade. The receptor set was obtained from a human donor with melanoma.

This rearrangement joins TRBV19 to TRBJ2-3; 8 positions match TRBD2. Germline V gene data show CDR1 as LNHDA and CDR2 as SQIVND (reference sequence). Losses at the gene ends were 10 bases for V and 1 base for J; bases not matched to a gene: 13. CDR3 length: 16 amino acids. DNA for the CDR3: TGTGCCACCTCCAGTAGAACTAGCGGCCGCACAGATACGCAGTATTTT. It encodes CATSSRTSGRTDTQYF.

The chain recombines TRBV4-3 with TRBJ2-3; D is undetermined. V was clipped by 0 bases and J by 4 bases, with 8 bases between them. This CDR3 is 14 amino acids long. Germline CDR1 and CDR2: LGHNA and YSLEER. CDR3 DNA sequence: TGCGCCAGCAGCCAAGATGGGTGGGCAGATACGCAGTATTTT. It encodes CASSQDGWADTQYF.